This TCR beta chain was documented in a study of shared clonotypes between healthy human individuals. For the study at large: Aged 18 to 49, the donors were two women and three men. Findings of the study overall: Researchers sampled only blood; tissue repertoires likely differ.

The CDR3 is made up of 14 amino acids. The germline gives CDR1 MDHEN, CDR2 SYDVKM. Concerning this clone itself: Its antigen is not identified.

This was a deep-level run. Assay: immunoSEQ multiplex PCR; the TCRdb copy retains only in-frame clones and omits some. The sample lists a few hundred thousand clones; around 79% were seen once. The study enrolled healthy HIV-negative adults without recent acute infections or vaccinations as donors. The sample was PBMCs. The rearrangement uses TRBV28 and TRBJ2-2; tentative D call: TRBD2 (6 bases). The clonotype comes from a woman aged 40 to 50 in good health. Some clones in this sample may be carry-over from other donors' samples. The CDR3 nucleotides are TGTGTAGTTGGTTCTAGCGTTTTCACCGGGGAGCTGTTTTTT. This codes for CVVGSSVFTGELFF.